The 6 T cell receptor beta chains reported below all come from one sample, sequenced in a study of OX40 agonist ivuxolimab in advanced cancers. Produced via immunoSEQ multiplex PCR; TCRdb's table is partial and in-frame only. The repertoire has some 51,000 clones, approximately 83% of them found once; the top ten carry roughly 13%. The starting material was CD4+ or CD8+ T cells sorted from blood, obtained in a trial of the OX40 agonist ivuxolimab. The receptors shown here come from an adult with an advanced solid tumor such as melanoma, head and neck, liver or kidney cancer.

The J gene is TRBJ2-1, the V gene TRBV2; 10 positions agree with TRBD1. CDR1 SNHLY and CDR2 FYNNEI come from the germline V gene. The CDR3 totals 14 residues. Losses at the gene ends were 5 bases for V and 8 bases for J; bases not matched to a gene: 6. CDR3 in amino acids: CASSQDRGSDEQFF. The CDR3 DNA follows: TGTGCCAGCAGTCAGGACAGGGGGTCCGATGAGCAGTTCTTC.

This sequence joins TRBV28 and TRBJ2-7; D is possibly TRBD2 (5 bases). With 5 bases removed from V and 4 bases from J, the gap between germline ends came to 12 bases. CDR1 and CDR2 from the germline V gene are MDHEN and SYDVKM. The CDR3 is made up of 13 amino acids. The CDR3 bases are TGTGCCAGCAGTGGAGGACGGATGTACGAGCAGTACTTC. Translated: CASSGGRMYEQYF.

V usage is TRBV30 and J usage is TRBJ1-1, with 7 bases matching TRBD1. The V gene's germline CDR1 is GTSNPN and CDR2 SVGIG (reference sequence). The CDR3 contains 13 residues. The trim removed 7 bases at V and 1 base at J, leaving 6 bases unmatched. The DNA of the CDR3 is TGTGCCTCGACGGGACAGAGGAACACTGAAGCTTTCTTT. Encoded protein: CASTGQRNTEAFF.

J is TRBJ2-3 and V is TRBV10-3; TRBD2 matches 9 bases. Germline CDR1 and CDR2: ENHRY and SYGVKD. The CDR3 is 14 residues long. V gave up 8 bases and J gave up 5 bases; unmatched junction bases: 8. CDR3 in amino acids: CAIATSGRRDTQYF. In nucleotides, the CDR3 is TGTGCCATCGCGACTAGCGGCCGCCGAGATACGCAGTATTTT.

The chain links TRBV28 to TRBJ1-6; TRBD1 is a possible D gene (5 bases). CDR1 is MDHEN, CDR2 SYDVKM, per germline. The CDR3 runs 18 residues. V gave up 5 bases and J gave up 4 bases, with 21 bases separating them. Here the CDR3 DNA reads TGTGCCAGCAGTCGAATGTGGGGGAAGGAGGTGTATAATTCACCCCTCCACTTT. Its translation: CASSRMWGKEVYNSPLHF.

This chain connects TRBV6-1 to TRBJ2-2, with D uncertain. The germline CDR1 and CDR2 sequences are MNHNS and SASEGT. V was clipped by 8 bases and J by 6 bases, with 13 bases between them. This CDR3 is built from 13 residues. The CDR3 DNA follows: TGTGCCAGCCGTTCCGCTGGGGCCGGGGAGCTGTTTTTT. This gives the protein CASRSAGAGELFF.